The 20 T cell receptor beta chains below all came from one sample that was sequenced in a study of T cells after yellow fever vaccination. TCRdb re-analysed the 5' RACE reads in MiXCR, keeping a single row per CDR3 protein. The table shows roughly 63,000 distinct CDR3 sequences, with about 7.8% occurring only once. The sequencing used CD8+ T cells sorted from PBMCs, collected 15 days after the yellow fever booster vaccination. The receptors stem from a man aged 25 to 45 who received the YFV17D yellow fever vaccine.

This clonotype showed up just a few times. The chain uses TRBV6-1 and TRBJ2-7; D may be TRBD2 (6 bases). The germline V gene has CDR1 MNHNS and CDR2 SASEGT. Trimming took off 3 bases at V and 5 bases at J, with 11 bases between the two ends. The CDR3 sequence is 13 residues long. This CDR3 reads CASSDGSSDEQYF. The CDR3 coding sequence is TGTGCCAGCAGTGACGGGTCTAGCGACGAGCAGTACTTC.

CDR3 in DNA: TGTGCCAGCAGCCCTGGGACTAGCGGGAGCCAAGAGACCCAGTACTTC. It is translated as CASSPGTSGSQETQYF. The chain employs TRBV7-6 and TRBJ2-5, with TRBD2 identical over 14 bases. Germline V gene lookup returns CDR1 SGHVS and CDR2 FNYEAQ. This CDR3 spans 16 amino acids. V shed 5 bases, J shed 1 base, and the junction held 3 bases outside the gene matches.

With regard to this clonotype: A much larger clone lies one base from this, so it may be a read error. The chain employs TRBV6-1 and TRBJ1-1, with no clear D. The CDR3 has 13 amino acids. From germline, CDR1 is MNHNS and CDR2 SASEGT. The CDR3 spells CASSEQENSEAFF. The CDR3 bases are TGTGCCAGCAGTGAACAAGAGAACTCTGAAGCTTTCTTT.

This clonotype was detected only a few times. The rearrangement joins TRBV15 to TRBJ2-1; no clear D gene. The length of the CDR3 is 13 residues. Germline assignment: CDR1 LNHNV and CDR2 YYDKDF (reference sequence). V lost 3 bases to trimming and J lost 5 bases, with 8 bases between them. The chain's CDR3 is CATSRGGHNEQFF. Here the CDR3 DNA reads TGTGCCACCAGCAGGGGTGGCCACAATGAGCAGTTCTTC.

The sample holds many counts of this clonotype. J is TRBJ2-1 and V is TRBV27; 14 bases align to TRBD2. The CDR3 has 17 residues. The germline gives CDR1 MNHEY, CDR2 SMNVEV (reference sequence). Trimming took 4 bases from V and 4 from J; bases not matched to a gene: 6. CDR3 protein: CASSSPTSGRVYNEQFF. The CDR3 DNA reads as TGTGCCAGCAGTTCCCCGACTAGCGGGAGGGTTTACAATGAGCAGTTCTTC.

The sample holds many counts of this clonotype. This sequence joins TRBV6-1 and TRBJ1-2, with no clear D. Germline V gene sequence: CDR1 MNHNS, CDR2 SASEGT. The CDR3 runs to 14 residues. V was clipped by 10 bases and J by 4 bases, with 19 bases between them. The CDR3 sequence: CATWESGRLYGYTF. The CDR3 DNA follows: TGTGCCACCTGGGAGTCCGGTCGTCTCTATGGCTACACCTTC.

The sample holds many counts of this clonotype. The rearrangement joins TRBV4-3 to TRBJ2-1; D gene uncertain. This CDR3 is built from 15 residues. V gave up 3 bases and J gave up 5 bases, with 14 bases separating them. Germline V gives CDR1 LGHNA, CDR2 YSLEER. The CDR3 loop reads CASSHSGSSHNEQFF. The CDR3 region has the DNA TGCGCCAGCAGCCATTCCGGGTCTTCCCACAATGAGCAGTTCTTC.

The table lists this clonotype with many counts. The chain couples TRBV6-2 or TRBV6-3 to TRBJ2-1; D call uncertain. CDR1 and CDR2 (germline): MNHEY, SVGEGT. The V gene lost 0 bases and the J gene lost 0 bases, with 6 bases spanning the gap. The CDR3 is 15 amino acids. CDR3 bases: TGTGCCAGCAGTTACTCTGCACGCTCCTACAATGAGCAGTTCTTC. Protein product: CASSYSARSYNEQFF.

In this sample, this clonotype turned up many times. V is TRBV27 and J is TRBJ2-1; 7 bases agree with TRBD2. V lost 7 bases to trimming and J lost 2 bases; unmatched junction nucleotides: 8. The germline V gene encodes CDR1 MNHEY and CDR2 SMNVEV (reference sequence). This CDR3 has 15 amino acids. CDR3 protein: CASTSPSGAYNEQFF. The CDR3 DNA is TGTGCCAGCACCTCCCCAAGCGGGGCCTACAATGAGCAGTTCTTC.

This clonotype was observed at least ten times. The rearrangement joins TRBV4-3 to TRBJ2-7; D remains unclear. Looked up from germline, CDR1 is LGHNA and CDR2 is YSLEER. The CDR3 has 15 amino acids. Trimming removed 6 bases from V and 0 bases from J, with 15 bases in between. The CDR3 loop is CASRKALPLSYEQYF. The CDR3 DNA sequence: TGCGCCAGCAGAAAAGCTCTTCCTCTCTCCTACGAGCAGTACTTC.

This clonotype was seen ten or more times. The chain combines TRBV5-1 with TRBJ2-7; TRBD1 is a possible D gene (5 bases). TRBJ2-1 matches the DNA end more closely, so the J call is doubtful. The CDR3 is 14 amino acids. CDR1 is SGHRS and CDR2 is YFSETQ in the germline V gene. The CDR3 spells CASSYSTVSYEQFF. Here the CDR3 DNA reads TGCGCCAGCAGCTATTCGACAGTTTCCTACGAGCAGTTCTTC.

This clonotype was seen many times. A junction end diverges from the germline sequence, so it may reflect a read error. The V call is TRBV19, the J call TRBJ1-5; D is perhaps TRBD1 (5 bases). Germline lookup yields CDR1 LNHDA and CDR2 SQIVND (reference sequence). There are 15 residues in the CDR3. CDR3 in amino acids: CASTIIEGVNQPQHF. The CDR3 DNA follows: TGTGCCAGTACTATAATCGAAGGGGTTAATCAGCCCCAGCATTTT.

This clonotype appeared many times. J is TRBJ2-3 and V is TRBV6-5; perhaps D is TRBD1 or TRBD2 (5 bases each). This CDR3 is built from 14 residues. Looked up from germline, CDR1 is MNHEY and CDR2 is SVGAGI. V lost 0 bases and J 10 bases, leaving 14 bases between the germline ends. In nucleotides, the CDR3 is TGTGCCAGCAGTTACTCCGTGGGGGTCGGGGCGCAGTATTTT. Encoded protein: CASSYSVGVGAQYF.

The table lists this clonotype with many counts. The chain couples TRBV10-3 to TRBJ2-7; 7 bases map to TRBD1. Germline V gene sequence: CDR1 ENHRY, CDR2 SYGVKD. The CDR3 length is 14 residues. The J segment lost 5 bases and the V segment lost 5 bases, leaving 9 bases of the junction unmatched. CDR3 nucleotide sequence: TGTGCCATCAGTAAAGAAAACAGGGGAAACGAGCAGTACTTC. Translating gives CAISKENRGNEQYF.

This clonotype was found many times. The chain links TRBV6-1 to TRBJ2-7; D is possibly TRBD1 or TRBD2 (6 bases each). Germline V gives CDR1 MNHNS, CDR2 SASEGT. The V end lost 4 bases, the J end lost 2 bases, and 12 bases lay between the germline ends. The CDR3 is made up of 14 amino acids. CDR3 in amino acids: CASSGVEGAYEQYF. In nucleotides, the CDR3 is TGTGCCAGCAGTGGTGTGGAGGGGGCCTACGAGCAGTACTTC.

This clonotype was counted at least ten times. The CDR3 region has the DNA TGTGCCAGCAGCCCATCAGGGGGCTGGTACAATGAGCAGTTCTTC. Its protein product is CASSPSGGWYNEQFF. The chain recombines TRBV11-3 with TRBJ2-1; 8 bases align to TRBD1. The germline CDR1 and CDR2 sequences are SGHNT and YENEEA. J lost 4 bases, V lost 5 bases, and 7 bases had no gene match. The length of the CDR3 is 15 residues. The whole variable domain, filled in from reference TRBV11-3 and TRBJ2-1, reads EAGVVQSPRYKIIEKKQPVAFWCNPISGHNTLYWYLQNLGQGPELLIRYENEEAVDDSQLPKDRFSAERLKGVDSTLKIQPAELGDSAVYLCASSPSGGWYNEQFFGPGTRLTVL.

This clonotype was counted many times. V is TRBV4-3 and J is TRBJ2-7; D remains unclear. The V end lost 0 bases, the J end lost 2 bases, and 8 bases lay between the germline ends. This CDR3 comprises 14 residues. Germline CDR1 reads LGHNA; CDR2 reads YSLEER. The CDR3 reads CASSQEVRTYEQYF. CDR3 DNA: TGCGCCAGCAGCCAAGAGGTCAGGACCTACGAGCAGTACTTC.

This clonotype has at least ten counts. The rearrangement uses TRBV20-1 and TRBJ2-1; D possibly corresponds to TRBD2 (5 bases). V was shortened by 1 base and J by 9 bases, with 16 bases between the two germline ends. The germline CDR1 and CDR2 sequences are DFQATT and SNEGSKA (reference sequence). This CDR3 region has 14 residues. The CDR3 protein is CSARGIGLPREQFF. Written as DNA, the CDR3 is TGCAGTGCTAGAGGAATCGGACTTCCTCGTGAGCAGTTCTTC.

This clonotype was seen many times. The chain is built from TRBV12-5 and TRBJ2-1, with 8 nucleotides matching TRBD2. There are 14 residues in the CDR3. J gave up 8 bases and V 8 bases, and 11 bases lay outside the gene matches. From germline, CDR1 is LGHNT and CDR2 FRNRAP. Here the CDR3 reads CASRPGLEYYEQFF. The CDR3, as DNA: TGTGCTAGTCGGCCGGGACTAGAATATTATGAGCAGTTCTTC.

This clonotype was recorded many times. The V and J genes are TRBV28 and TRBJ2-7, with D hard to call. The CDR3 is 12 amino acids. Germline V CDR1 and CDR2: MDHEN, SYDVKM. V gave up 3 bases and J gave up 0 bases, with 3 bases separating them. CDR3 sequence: CASSLVSYEQYF. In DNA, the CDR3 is TGTGCCAGCAGTTTGGTCTCCTACGAGCAGTACTTC.